The following is a TCR beta chain sequence with its context. Its antigen is not identified. From germline, CDR1 is SGHAT and CDR2 FQNNGV. The CDR3 contains 18 residues. The V gene end was trimmed by 0 bases and the J gene end by 3 bases; junction bases not matched to a gene: 11. This specimen comes from a study of CD8 T cells in ankylosing spondylitis. Using quantitative 5'-RACE with molecular barcodes, the authors made TCR beta libraries. TCRdb used MiXCR to reprocess the 5' RACE reads, holding one entry per CDR3 protein. Of about 240,000 distinct CDR3 sequences in the sample, roughly 10% were seen once. Study results and caveats: Characteristic of ankylosing spondylitis blood, it appeared, was a TCR beta motif comprising roughly eight highly homologous variants. Clones linked to the disease showed a CD8+ phenotype. They occurred at relatively low frequencies in peripheral blood.

The receptor comes from a male donor with ankylosing spondylitis or in good health (not recorded which). Sequenced sample: blood, either unsorted or a sorted T cell fraction (not recorded which). The chain employs TRBV11-2 and TRBJ2-5; 9 nucleotides match TRBD2. This CDR3 is CASSLERGGFLIEETQYF. For the CDR3, the DNA is TGTGCCAGCAGCTTAGAGCGGGGGGGCTTTTTAATAGAAGAGACCCAGTACTTC.